The 30 T cell receptor beta chains in this list originate from one sample, sequenced in a study of T cells expressing NK-cell markers. With the 5' RACE reads reprocessed, TCRdb shows one record per CDR3 protein and no DNA. The table lists about 21,000 distinct CDR3 sequences, with about 57% in the top ten. Specimen: blood T cells: a sorted CD56 or NKG2C T cell subset, CD4+ or CD8+ T cells, or bulk PBMC T cells (not recorded which). The receptors were gathered from a man aged 18-69 years in good health.

The V and J genes are TRBV7-8 and TRBJ2-1. The germline gives CDR1 SGHVS, CDR2 FQNEAQ. The CDR3 extends over 13 amino acids. CDR3 residues: CASSLVLGDEQFF.

V is TRBV2 and J is TRBJ2-5; TCRdb's D call, TRBD1, is unchecked because there is no DNA. Germline CDR1 SNHLY, CDR2 FYNNEI. There are 12 residues in the CDR3. The CDR3 sequence: CASSGQGETQYF.

This sequence joins TRBV30 and TRBJ1-1; lacking DNA, the TRBD1 call made by TCRdb goes unchecked. The CDR3 spans 15 residues. Germline-derived CDR1 and CDR2 are GTSNPN and SVGIG (reference sequence). The CDR3 sequence: CAWSVGGHWNTEAFF.

The V gene is TRBV28, the J gene TRBJ2-3; the D gene TCRdb calls, TRBD2, cannot be checked with no DNA. The CDR3 has 16 residues. Germline CDR1 and CDR2: MDHEN and SYDVKM. This CDR3 reads CASSSELAGGRNTQYF.

The chain is built from TRBV9 and TRBJ2-2; no DNA is available, so the TRBD2 call from TCRdb remains unchecked. The CDR3 spans 15 residues. The germline CDR1 and CDR2 sequences are SGDLS and YYNGEE. CDR3 sequence: CASSTRTSATGELFF.

The CDR3 region is CASSLVFAGLAIRPEDEQFF. The chain is built from TRBV27 and TRBJ2-1; no DNA is available, so the TRBD2 call from TCRdb remains unchecked. This CDR3 comprises 20 residues. The V gene's germline CDR1 is MNHEY and CDR2 SMNVEV (reference sequence).

The chain carries TRBV27 and TRBJ2-7; the TCRdb D gene call, TRBD1, has no DNA to confirm it. Looked up from germline, CDR1 is MNHEY and CDR2 is SMNVEV (reference sequence). This CDR3 region has 15 residues. The CDR3 here is CASSSYREHNGEQYF.

CDR3 loop: CATESGGYTGELFF. The gene calls are TRBV10-3 and TRBJ2-2; the D gene TCRdb calls, TRBD1, cannot be checked with no DNA. Germline-derived CDR1 and CDR2 are ENHRY and SYGVKD. The CDR3 contains 14 residues.

CDR3 sequence: CAISTGIGYGYTF. The chain links TRBV10-3 to TRBJ1-2; as DNA is missing, the TRBD1 call by TCRdb cannot be tested. The CDR3 has 13 amino acids. Germline CDR1 ENHRY, CDR2 SYGVKD.

The chain is built from TRBV4-2 and TRBJ2-7. Germline CDR1 LGHNA, CDR2 YNFKEQ. The CDR3 length is 12 residues. The CDR3 here is CASSPDGSEQYF.

The rearrangement uses TRBV28 and TRBJ1-5. The CDR3 runs to 14 residues. From germline, CDR1 is MDHEN and CDR2 SYDVKM. CDR3 residues: CASGPGTANQPQHF.

The rearrangement links TRBV20-1 to TRBJ2-1; TCRdb indicates TRBD2, and absent DNA this call remains unverified. The CDR3 contains 13 residues. Germline V gene lookup returns CDR1 DFQATT and CDR2 SNEGSKA (reference sequence). CDR3 sequence reads: CSGPGLAGNEQFF.

V usage is TRBV20-1 and J usage is TRBJ2-3. The CDR3 is 14 amino acids. Germline CDR1 and CDR2: DFQATT and SNEGSKA (reference sequence). The CDR3 reads CSARPRTSTDTQYF.

The CDR3 here is CASSFDRVPETQYF. This sequence joins TRBV5-1 and TRBJ2-5; the TCRdb call, TRBD1, lacks DNA for checking. Germline lookup yields CDR1 SGHRS and CDR2 YFSETQ. CDR3 length: 14 residues. The variable domain in full, with the rest retrieved from reference TRBV5-1 and TRBJ2-5, is KAGVTQTPRYLIKTRGQQVTLSCSPISGHRSVSWYQQTPGQGLQFLFEYFSETQRNKGNFPGRFSGRQFSNSRSEMNVSTLELGDSALYLCASSFDRVPETQYFGPGTRLLVL.

This chain joins TRBV7-9 and TRBJ2-7; absent DNA, TCRdb's TRBD1 call cannot be checked. The V gene's germline CDR1 is SEHNR and CDR2 FQNEAQ (reference sequence). CDR3 length: 14 amino acids. CDR3: CASSLGETTYEQYF.

The gene calls are TRBV20-1 and TRBJ2-1; TCRdb proposes TRBD2, but this gene call is untestable without DNA. CDR3 length equals 17 residues. Per germline, CDR1 DFQATT and CDR2 SNEGSKA (reference sequence). CDR3 amino acids: CSARDLGEAGAYNEQFF.

The chain couples TRBV15 to TRBJ1-2. Germline V gene lookup returns CDR1 LNHNV and CDR2 YYDKDF (reference sequence). The CDR3 loop spans 13 amino acids. CDR3: CATSRDSNYGYTF.

The chain uses TRBV20-1 and TRBJ2-5; absent DNA, TCRdb's TRBD2 call cannot be checked. CDR1 is DFQATT and CDR2 is SNEGSKA in the germline V gene (reference sequence). This CDR3 is built from 14 residues. CDR3 protein: CSAREGGGRETQYF.

V is TRBV5-1 and J is TRBJ2-7; TCRdb's D call of TRBD2 is untestable without DNA. CDR1 SGHRS and CDR2 YFSETQ come from the germline V gene. CDR3 length: 15 amino acids. The CDR3: CASSLSPSRSYEQYF.

CDR3 in amino acids: CASSPAGVSPANEQFF. The rearrangement links TRBV7-2 to TRBJ2-1; TCRdb indicates TRBD2, and absent DNA this call remains unverified. CDR3 length: 16 amino acids. From germline, CDR1 is SGHTA and CDR2 FQGNSA.

This chain links TRBV5-1 with TRBJ2-5; checking the TCRdb D call of TRBD1 is not possible without DNA. The CDR3 has 14 amino acids. CDR1 is SGHRS, CDR2 YFSETQ, per germline. This CDR3 is CASSLGQGRETQYF. Variable domain in full (rest from reference TRBV5-1 and TRBJ2-5): KAGVTQTPRYLIKTRGQQVTLSCSPISGHRSVSWYQQTPGQGLQFLFEYFSETQRNKGNFPGRFSGRQFSNSRSEMNVSTLELGDSALYLCASSLGQGRETQYFGPGTRLLVL.

The gene calls are TRBV28 and TRBJ2-6; with no DNA, the TCRdb D assignment of TRBD1 cannot be verified. There are 14 residues in the CDR3. From germline, CDR1 is MDHEN and CDR2 SYDVKM. The CDR3 sequence: CASRGTAGANVLTF. The full variable domain, rest sourced from reference TRBV28 and TRBJ2-6, is DVKVTQSSRYLVKRTGEKVFLECVQDMDHENMFWYRQDPGLGLRLIYFSYDVKMKEKGDIPEGYSVSREKKERFSLILESASTNQTSMYLCASRGTAGANVLTFGAGSRLTVL.

This CDR3 reads CASSRNTDTQYF. The V call is TRBV6-2 or TRBV6-3, the J call TRBJ2-3. This CDR3 has 12 residues. Germline CDR1 MNHEY, CDR2 SVGEGT.

The chain has TRBV2 and TRBJ2-7. Germline V CDR1 and CDR2: SNHLY, FYNNEI. CDR3 length: 14 residues. The CDR3 loop reads CASRLVGGGYEQYF. The whole variable domain, filled in from reference TRBV2 and TRBJ2-7, reads EPEVTQTPSHQVTQMGQEVILRCVPISNHLYFYWYRQILGQKVEFLVSFYNNEISEKSEIFDDQFSVERPDGSNFTLKIRSTKLEDSAMYFCASRLVGGGYEQYFGPGTRLTVT.

This sequence joins TRBV27 and TRBJ2-7. The CDR3 consists of 15 residues. Per germline, CDR1 MNHEY and CDR2 SMNVEV (reference sequence). The CDR3 here is CASSLSLGSTYEQYF.

The chain joins TRBV4-3 to TRBJ1-1; TCRdb selects TRBD1, and the lack of DNA leaves this call unchecked. The CDR3 has 15 residues. Germline V gene lookup returns CDR1 LGHNA and CDR2 YSLEER. The CDR3 sequence is CASSLLGGASTEAFF.

The rearrangement uses TRBV7-8 and TRBJ1-2; with no DNA, the TCRdb D assignment of TRBD1 cannot be verified. CDR3 length equals 16 residues. From germline, CDR1 is SGHVS and CDR2 FQNEAQ. CDR3: CASSFRTGGARGGYTF. Drawing the rest from reference TRBV7-8 and TRBJ1-2, the complete variable domain is GAGVSQSPRYKVAKRGQDVALRCDPISGHVSLFWYQQALGQGPEFLTYFQNEAQLDKSGLPSDRFFAERPEGSVSTLKIQRTQQEDSAVYLCASSFRTGGARGGYTFGSGTRLTVV.

J is TRBJ2-6 and V is TRBV2. Germline CDR1 and CDR2: SNHLY and FYNNEI. The CDR3 covers 15 residues. CDR3 region: CASSQVDSGANVLTF.

V gene TRBV30 combines with J gene TRBJ2-4; the TRBD2 assignment by TCRdb is unverifiable without DNA. The CDR3 extends over 14 amino acids. Germline V CDR1 and CDR2: GTSNPN, SVGIG (reference sequence). Here the CDR3 reads CAWSVGTSLNIQYF.

The V and J genes are TRBV18 and TRBJ2-1. Germline CDR1 KGHSH, CDR2 LQKENI. This CDR3 spans 16 amino acids. The CDR3 sequence is CASSPPGGSSYNEQFF.